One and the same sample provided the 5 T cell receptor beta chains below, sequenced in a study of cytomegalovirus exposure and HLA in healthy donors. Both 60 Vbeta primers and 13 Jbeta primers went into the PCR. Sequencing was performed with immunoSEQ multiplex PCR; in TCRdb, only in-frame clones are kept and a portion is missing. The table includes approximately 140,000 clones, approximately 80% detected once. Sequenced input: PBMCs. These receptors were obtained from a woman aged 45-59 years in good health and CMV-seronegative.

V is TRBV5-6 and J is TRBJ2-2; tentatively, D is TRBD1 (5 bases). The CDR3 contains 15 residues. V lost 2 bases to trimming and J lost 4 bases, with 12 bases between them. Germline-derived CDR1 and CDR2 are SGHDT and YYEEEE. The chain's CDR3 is CASSFVRAITGELFF. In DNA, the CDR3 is TGTGCCAGCAGCTTTGTCAGGGCAATCACCGGGGAGCTGTTTTTT.

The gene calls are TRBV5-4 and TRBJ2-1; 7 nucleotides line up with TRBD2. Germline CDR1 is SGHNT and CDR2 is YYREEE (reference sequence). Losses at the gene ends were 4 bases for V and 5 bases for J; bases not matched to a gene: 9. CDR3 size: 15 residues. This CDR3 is CASSRGSSGNNEQFF. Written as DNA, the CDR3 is TGTGCCAGCAGCCGAGGGTCTAGCGGAAACAATGAGCAGTTCTTC.

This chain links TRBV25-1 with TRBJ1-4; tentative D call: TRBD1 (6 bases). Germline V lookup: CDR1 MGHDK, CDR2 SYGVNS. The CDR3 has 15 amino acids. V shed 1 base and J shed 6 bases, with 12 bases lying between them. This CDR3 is CASSEFRGFDEKLFF. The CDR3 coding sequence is TGTGCCAGCAGTGAATTCAGGGGCTTTGATGAAAAACTGTTTTTT. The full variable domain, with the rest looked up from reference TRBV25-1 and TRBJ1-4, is EADIYQTPRYLVIGTGKKITLECSQTMGHDKMYWYQQDPGMELHLIHYSYGVNSTEKGDLSSESTVSRIRTEHFPLTLESARPSHTSQYLCASSEFRGFDEKLFFGSGTQLSVL.

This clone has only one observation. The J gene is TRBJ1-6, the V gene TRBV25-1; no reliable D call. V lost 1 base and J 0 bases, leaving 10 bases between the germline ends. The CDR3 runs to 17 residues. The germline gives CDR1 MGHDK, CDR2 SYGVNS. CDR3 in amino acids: CASSESGGSSYNSPLHF. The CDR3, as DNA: TGTGCCAGCAGTGAATCTGGAGGGAGCTCCTATAATTCACCCCTCCACTTT.

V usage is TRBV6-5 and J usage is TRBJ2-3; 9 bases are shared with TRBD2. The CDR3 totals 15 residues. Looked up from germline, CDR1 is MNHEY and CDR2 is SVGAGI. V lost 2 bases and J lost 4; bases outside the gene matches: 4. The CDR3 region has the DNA TGTGCCAGCAGTTACGGCGGGGGGGCCCCAGATACGCAGTATTTT. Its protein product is CASSYGGGAPDTQYF.